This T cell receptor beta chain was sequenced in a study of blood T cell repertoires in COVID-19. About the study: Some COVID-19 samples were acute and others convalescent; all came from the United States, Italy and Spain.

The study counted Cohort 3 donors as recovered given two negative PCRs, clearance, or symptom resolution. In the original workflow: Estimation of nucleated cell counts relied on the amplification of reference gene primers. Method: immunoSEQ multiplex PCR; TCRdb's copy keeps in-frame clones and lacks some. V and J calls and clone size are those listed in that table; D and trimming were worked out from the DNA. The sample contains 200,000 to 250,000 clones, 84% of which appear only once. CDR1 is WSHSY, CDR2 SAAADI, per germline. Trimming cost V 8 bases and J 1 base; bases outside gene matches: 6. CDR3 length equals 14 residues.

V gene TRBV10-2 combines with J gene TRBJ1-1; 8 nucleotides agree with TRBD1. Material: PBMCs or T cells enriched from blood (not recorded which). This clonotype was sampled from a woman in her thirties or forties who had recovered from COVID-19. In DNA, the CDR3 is TGCGCCAGCGCAAGACAGGGGCCGAACACTGAAGCTTTCTTT. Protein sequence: CASARQGPNTEAFF.